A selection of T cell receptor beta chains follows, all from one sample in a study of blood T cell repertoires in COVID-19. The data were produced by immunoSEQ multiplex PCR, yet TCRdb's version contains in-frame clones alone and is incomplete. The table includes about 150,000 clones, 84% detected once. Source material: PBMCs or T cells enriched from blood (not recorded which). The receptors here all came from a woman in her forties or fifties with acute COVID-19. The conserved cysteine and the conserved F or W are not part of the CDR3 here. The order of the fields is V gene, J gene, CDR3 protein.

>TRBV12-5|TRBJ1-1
ASGLVSGGTEAF
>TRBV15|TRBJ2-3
ATSTAGGRTDTQY
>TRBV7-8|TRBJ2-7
ASSPLAGPYEQY
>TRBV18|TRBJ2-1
ASSHDRGQVKF
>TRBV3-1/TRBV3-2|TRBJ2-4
ASSLGTVLAKNIQY
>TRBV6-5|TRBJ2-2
ASSATGNTGELF
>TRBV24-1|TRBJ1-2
ATSDRTTDRRYGYT
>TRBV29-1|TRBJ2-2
VGGGLAGYTGELF
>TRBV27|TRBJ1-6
ASRPSGSGDVYNSPLH
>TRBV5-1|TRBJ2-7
ASSLRYSYEQY
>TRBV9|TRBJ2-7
ASSVGTEFSYEQY
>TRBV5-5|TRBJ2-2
ASSFRTSGLTGELF
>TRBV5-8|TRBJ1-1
ASSPGQGVMNTEAF
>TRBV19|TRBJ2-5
ASRFPIGQQETQY
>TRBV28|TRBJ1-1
ASRTGRTEAF
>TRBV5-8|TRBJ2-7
ASSTPRTSGYEQY
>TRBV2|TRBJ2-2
ARGSLGDTGELF
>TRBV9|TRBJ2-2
ASSPKDRVNTGELF
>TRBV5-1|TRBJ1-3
ASSVTGEASGNTIY
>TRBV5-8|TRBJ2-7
ASYPSGTYEQY
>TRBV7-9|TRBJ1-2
ASSLERTINGYT
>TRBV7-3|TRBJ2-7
ASAPTASYEQY
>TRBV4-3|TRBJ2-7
ASSQVYRGVHEQY
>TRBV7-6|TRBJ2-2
ASSHRTSGSSNTGELF
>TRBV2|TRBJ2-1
ASSEQGRDNEQF
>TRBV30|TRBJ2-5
AWSREGETQY
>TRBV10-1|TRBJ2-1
ASSESALAGEDGNEQF
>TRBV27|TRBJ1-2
ASSFRSGSGYT
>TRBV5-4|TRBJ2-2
ASSPSYGDTGELF
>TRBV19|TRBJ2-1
ASSPRGYNEQF
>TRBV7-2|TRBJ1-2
ASSPDSDYGYT
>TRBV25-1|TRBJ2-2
ASSAGGFNGELF
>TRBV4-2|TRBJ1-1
ASSQVSTMNTEAF
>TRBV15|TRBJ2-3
ATSKTRVAGGGRDTQY
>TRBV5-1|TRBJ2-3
ASSLEYTDTQY
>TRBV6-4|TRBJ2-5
ASSGDAGETQY